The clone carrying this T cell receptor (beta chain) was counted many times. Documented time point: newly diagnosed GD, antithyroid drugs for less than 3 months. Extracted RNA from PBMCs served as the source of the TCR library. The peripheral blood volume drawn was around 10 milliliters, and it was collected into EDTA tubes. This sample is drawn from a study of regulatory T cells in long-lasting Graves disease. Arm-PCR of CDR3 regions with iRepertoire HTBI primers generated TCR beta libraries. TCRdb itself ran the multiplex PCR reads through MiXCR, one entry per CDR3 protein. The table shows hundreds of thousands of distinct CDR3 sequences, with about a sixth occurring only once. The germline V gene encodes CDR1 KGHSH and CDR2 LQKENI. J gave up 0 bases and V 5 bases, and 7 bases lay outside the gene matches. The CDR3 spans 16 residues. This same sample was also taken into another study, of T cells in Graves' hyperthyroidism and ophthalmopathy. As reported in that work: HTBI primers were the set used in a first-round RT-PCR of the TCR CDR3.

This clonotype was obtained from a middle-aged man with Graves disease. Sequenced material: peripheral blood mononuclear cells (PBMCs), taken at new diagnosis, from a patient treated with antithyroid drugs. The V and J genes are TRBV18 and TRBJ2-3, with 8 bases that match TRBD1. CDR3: CASSTSGGWSTDTQYF. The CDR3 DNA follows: TGTGCCAGCTCAACATCAGGGGGCTGGAGCACAGATACGCAGTATTTT.